The rows below give T cell receptor beta chains drawn from one sample of a study of T-cell reconstitution after alpha-beta-depleted transplantation in children. TCRdb recomputed calls from the PCR reads with MiXCR, one row per CDR3 protein. The sample includes roughly 500,000 distinct CDR3 sequences, 32% of them seen just once. The sample was PBMCs from the stem cell graft donor, taken from the stem cell graft. These receptors came from a human donor who donated a stem cell graft to a child with aplastic anemia. Both conserved end residues are part of each CDR3. Fields, in order: CDR3 protein, CDR3 DNA, D gene, J gene, V gene, clone size. The D gene is left open where the match is weak. Not every row has a clone size; where given, it reads once, few, many or a size class.

CASRGQEIYGYTF | TGTGCCAGCAGAGGACAGGAAATTTATGGCTACACCTTC | TRBD1 | TRBJ1-2 | TRBV6-2/TRBV6-3 | -
CASSLAWRAGEAFF | TGTGCCAGCAGCTTAGCCTGGCGGGCGGGTGAAGCTTTCTTT | - | TRBJ1-1 | TRBV7-2 | -
CASSARGALNEKLFF | TGTGCCAGCAGCGCACGAGGGGCTCTTAATGAAAAACTGTTTTTT | - | TRBJ1-4 | TRBV13 | few
CASSQEDSHNEQFF | TGCGCCAGCAGCCAGGAGGACAGCCACAATGAGCAGTTCTTC | - | TRBJ2-1 | TRBV4-3 | -
CASSGQRGLGDNEQFF | TGTGCCAGCAGTGGACAGAGAGGCCTGGGGGACAATGAGCAGTTCTTC | - | TRBJ2-1 | TRBV9 | -
CASSPDVGYGYTF | TGCGCCAGCAGCCCCGACGTTGGCTATGGCTACACCTTC | - | TRBJ1-2 | TRBV4-3 | -
CSVVAGGPFDTQYF | TGCAGCGTTGTTGCGGGAGGGCCGTTCGATACGCAGTATTTT | TRBD2 | TRBJ2-3 | TRBV29-1 | few
CAISPQGASGYTF | TGTGCCATCAGTCCCCAGGGGGCCAGTGGCTACACCTTC | TRBD1 | TRBJ1-2 | TRBV10-3 | few
CASSSPGQGAWSTGELFF | TGTGCCAGCAGCTCTCCCGGACAGGGGGCTTGGAGCACCGGGGAGCTGTTTTTT | TRBD1 | TRBJ2-2 | TRBV11-1 | -
CASGTARLTTEAFF | TGTGCCAGTGGGACCGCCCGCCTGACGACTGAAGCTTTCTTT | - | TRBJ1-1 | TRBV28 | -
CSVEANGAKNIQYF | TGCAGCGTTGAAGCGAACGGGGCCAAAAACATTCAGTACTTC | - | TRBJ2-4 | TRBV29-1 | -
CASSGAGIGTNEQFF | TGTGCCAGCAGCGGCGCCGGGATCGGCACCAATGAGCAGTTCTTC | - | TRBJ2-1 | TRBV9 | few
CASRTTEGFSNQPQHF | TGTGCCAGCAGAACCACCGAGGGATTTTCCAATCAGCCCCAGCATTTT | - | TRBJ1-5 | TRBV28 | -
CASTLDRDSNQPQHF | TGTGCCAGCACCCTTGACAGGGACAGCAATCAGCCCCAGCATTTT | TRBD1 | TRBJ1-5 | TRBV12-3/TRBV12-4 | -
CASERAAVNTEAFF | TGTGCCAGCGAACGGGCAGCTGTGAACACTGAAGCTTTCTTT | - | TRBJ1-1 | TRBV12-3/TRBV12-4 | -
CSASDYTGELFF | TGCAGTGCCAGCGACTACACCGGGGAGCTGTTTTTT | - | TRBJ2-2 | TRBV20-1 | many
CASSPMEGSYYGYTF | TGTGCCAGCAGTCCCATGGAGGGAAGCTACTATGGCTACACCTTC | - | TRBJ1-2 | TRBV2 | -
CASSYAGEKQFF | TGTGCCAGCAGTTACGCGGGAGAAAAGCAGTTCTTC | TRBD2 | TRBJ2-1 | TRBV6-5 | -
CASSRRKAGLNTGELFF | TGTGCCAGCAGCCGAAGGAAGGCAGGCTTGAACACCGGGGAGCTGTTTTTT | - | TRBJ2-2 | TRBV7-9 | -
CASSSTLQGAIDEQFF | TGTGCCAGCAGCTCCACCCTTCAGGGGGCAATTGATGAGCAGTTCTTC | TRBD1 | TRBJ2-1 | TRBV6-5 | many
CATSSPNLAGVYYNEQFF | TGTGCCACCAGCAGTCCGAATTTAGCGGGAGTTTACTACAATGAGCAGTTCTTC | TRBD2 | TRBJ2-1 | TRBV15 | -
CSATGGSYGYTF | TGCAGTGCAACAGGGGGATCGTATGGCTACACCTTC | TRBD1 | TRBJ1-2 | TRBV20-1 | many
CSAVDHPEADTQYF | TGCAGTGCTGTTGACCATCCTGAGGCGGATACGCAGTATTTT | - | TRBJ2-3 | TRBV20-1 | -
CASSLAGGADTQYF | TGTGCCAGCAGCTTAGCGGGGGGGGCAGATACGCAGTATTTT | TRBD2 | TRBJ2-3 | TRBV7-2 | many
CASSPGFRDRMFSGANVLTF | TGCGCCAGCAGCCCAGGGTTTAGGGACAGGATGTTCTCTGGGGCCAACGTCCTGACTTTC | TRBD1 | TRBJ2-6 | TRBV4-1 | -
CASSSPGARGTEAFF | TGTGCCAGCAGCTCCCCGGGGGCGCGGGGCACTGAAGCTTTCTTT | - | TRBJ1-1 | TRBV6-1 | -
CASSLGQGRYTF | TGTGCCAGCAGTCTGGGACAGGGTCGCTACACCTTC | TRBD1 | TRBJ1-2 | TRBV6-2/TRBV6-3 | few
CASSYSSRTSVRSYNEQFF | TGTGCCAGCAGTTACTCGAGTCGGACTAGCGTTCGCTCCTACAATGAGCAGTTCTTC | TRBD2 | TRBJ2-1 | TRBV6-2/TRBV6-3 | -
CASSRTGGKNTEAFF | TGTGCCAGCAGCCGGACAGGGGGCAAGAACACTGAAGCTTTCTTT | TRBD1 | TRBJ1-1 | TRBV7-8 | -
CASSHQKTGESEQYF | TGTGCCAGCTCTCATCAAAAGACAGGGGAAAGCGAGCAGTACTTC | TRBD1 | TRBJ2-7 | TRBV18 | -